The 22 T cell receptor beta chains below come from one sample, sequenced in a study of shared clonotypes between healthy human individuals. Profiling relied on immunoSEQ multiplex PCR, and the TCRdb table lists in-frame clones only, not all of them. The data contain about half a million clones, roughly 77% of them singletons. The sequencing sample was made of PBMCs. These receptor sequences come from a woman aged 40-49 years in good health. Some clones in this sample may be carry-over from other donors' samples.

V is TRBV6-5 and J is TRBJ2-5; 11 nucleotides align to TRBD2. CDR1 and CDR2 (germline): MNHEY, SVGAGI. V dropped 7 bases and J dropped 2; count of bases not matched to a gene: 6. CDR3 length: 15 amino acids. CDR3 region: CASTEGLAEQETQYF. The CDR3 DNA follows: TGTGCCAGCACCGAGGGACTAGCGGAACAAGAGACCCAGTACTTC.

The rearrangement links TRBV19 to TRBJ2-2, with D perhaps assigned TRBD1 or TRBD2 (5 bases each). This CDR3 has 16 amino acids. Germline-derived CDR1 and CDR2 are LNHDA and SQIVND (reference sequence). Trimming pared 2 bases from V and 3 bases from J, leaving 13 bases between. The CDR3 sequence is CASSIQGVLDTGELFF. As DNA, the CDR3 is TGTGCCAGTAGTATACAGGGAGTTTTGGACACCGGGGAGCTGTTTTTT.

This rearrangement joins TRBV28 to TRBJ2-5; TRBD1 matches 9 bases. The J segment lost 2 bases and the V segment lost 6 bases, leaving 7 bases of the junction unmatched. Germline CDR1 reads MDHEN; CDR2 reads SYDVKM. There are 15 residues in the CDR3. CDR3 nucleotides: TGTGCCAGCAGCATAAACAGGGGGCCGCAAGAGACCCAGTACTTC. Translated, it gives CASSINRGPQETQYF.

V is TRBV11-3 and J is TRBJ2-1, with 7 nucleotides matching TRBD2. Germline CDR1 reads SGHNT; CDR2 reads YENEEA. The CDR3 loop spans 15 amino acids. Unmatched junction bases numbered 10, after V lost 5 bases and J lost 6 bases. CDR3 amino acids: CASSPGGGAGNEQFF. In DNA form, the CDR3 reads TGTGCCAGCAGCCCAGGCGGGGGAGCTGGCAATGAGCAGTTCTTC.

The gene calls are TRBV5-1 and TRBJ2-1; TRBD2 might be the D (5 bases). Germline loops: CDR1 SGHRS, CDR2 YFSETQ. The CDR3 loop spans 13 amino acids. V lost 3 bases and J lost 4, with 8 bases in between. CDR3 in amino acids: CASSSRTYNEQFF. CDR3 nucleotides: TGCGCCAGCAGCTCTAGGACTTACAATGAGCAGTTCTTC.

This chain links TRBV9 with TRBJ2-3; 8 nucleotides align to TRBD2. CDR1 and CDR2 from the germline V gene are SGDLS and YYNGEE. The CDR3 spans 18 residues. J gave up 0 bases and V 4 bases, and 13 bases lay outside the gene matches. This CDR3 is CASSSIGTRRVSTDTQYF. The CDR3 DNA reads as TGTGCCAGCAGCTCTATTGGGACTAGAAGAGTAAGCACAGATACGCAGTATTTT.

The gene calls are TRBV5-1 and TRBJ2-3, with TRBD2 identical over 10 bases. Trimming cost V 4 bases and J 2 bases; bases outside gene matches: 4. The germline gives CDR1 SGHRS, CDR2 YFSETQ. There are 15 residues in the CDR3. In nucleotides, the CDR3 is TGCGCCAGCAGCAACGGACTAGCGGACACAGATACGCAGTATTTT. The encoded protein is CASSNGLADTDTQYF.

This clone was found once. V and J are TRBV5-1 and TRBJ2-3; 9 bases agree with TRBD2. There are 15 residues in the CDR3. In germline, CDR1 is SGHRS, CDR2 YFSETQ. J gave up 5 bases and V 1 base, and 5 bases lay outside the gene matches. The CDR3 nucleotides read TGCGCCAGCAGCTTGCCTAGCGGGAACGGAGATACGCAGTATTTT. It is translated as CASSLPSGNGDTQYF. The whole variable domain, remainder taken from reference TRBV5-1 and TRBJ2-3, is KAGVTQTPRYLIKTRGQQVTLSCSPISGHRSVSWYQQTPGQGLQFLFEYFSETQRNKGNFPGRFSGRQFSNSRSEMNVSTLELGDSALYLCASSLPSGNGDTQYFGPGTRLTVL.

This chain uses TRBV7-3 with TRBJ1-1, with D unclear. Germline V gene sequence: CDR1 SGHTA, CDR2 FQGTGA. The CDR3 is made up of 14 amino acids. Trimming removed 1 base from V and 1 base from J, with 7 bases in between. CDR3 nucleotide sequence: TGTGCCAGCAGCTTAAGACAAGAGAACACTGAAGCTTTCTTT. Protein: CASSLRQENTEAFF.

V usage is TRBV28 and J usage is TRBJ2-2, with D tentatively TRBD1 or TRBD2 (5 bases each). The CDR3 length is 14 residues. The germline V gene encodes CDR1 MDHEN and CDR2 SYDVKM. Trimming pared 7 bases from V and 7 bases from J, leaving 16 bases between. In DNA, the CDR3 is TGTGCCAGCACCTATGGGGGAGTCAGCGGGGAGCTGTTTTTT. This translates into CASTYGGVSGELFF.

The chain uses TRBV6-5 and TRBJ2-5, with D maybe TRBD1 (6 bases). The CDR3 loop spans 16 amino acids. The V end lost 0 bases, the J end lost 2 bases, and 13 bases lay between the germline ends. The germline CDR1 and CDR2 sequences are MNHEY and SVGAGI. This CDR3 is CASSYSGDTLQETQYF. In DNA form, the CDR3 reads TGTGCCAGCAGTTACTCCGGGGACACCTTACAAGAGACCCAGTACTTC.

The chain couples TRBV27 to TRBJ2-5, with D uncertain. The germline V and J ends were trimmed by 5 bases and 9 bases, with 16 bases remaining between them. This CDR3 contains 13 residues. Per the germline V gene, CDR1 is MNHEY and CDR2 is SMNVEV (reference sequence). In nucleotides, the CDR3 is TGTGCCAGCAGTCCGGCCCTAGAAGGGCCCCAGTACTTC. Translation gives CASSPALEGPQYF.

The chain employs TRBV28 and TRBJ1-2, with a tentative D call TRBD1 (5 bases). The CDR3 contains 13 residues. The germline V gene has CDR1 MDHEN and CDR2 SYDVKM. The V end was cut by 3 bases, the J end by 6 bases, with 11 bases between. Here the CDR3 reads CASSLYRPNGYTF. The CDR3 nucleotides are TGTGCCAGCAGTTTGTACAGGCCGAATGGCTACACCTTC.

The DNA of the CDR3 is TGTGCCAGCAGTGCCGCAGGGGTACCTAATGAAAAACTGTTTTTT. This translates into CASSAAGVPNEKLFF. The V and J genes are TRBV28 and TRBJ1-4; possible D gene TRBD1, 6 bases. CDR3 length equals 15 residues. With 5 bases removed from V and 3 bases from J, the gap between germline ends came to 13 bases. Germline-derived CDR1 and CDR2 are MDHEN and SYDVKM.

The chain employs TRBV6-5 and TRBJ2-7; D is possibly TRBD1 (6 bases). The CDR3 runs to 15 residues. Trimming removed 2 bases from V and 1 base from J, with 12 bases in between. The germline CDR1 and CDR2 sequences are MNHEY and SVGAGI. The CDR3 coding sequence is TGTGCCAGCAGTTACCGACAGGTTCCTTCCTACGAGCAGTACTTC. Translation: CASSYRQVPSYEQYF.

Here the CDR3 DNA reads TGTGCCACCAGCAGAGAGGGACAGGGAGGTGAAGCTTTCTTT. This encodes CATSREGQGGEAFF. V is TRBV15 and J is TRBJ1-1; TRBD1 aligns across 9 bases. Germline values: CDR1 LNHNV, CDR2 YYDKDF (reference sequence). Unmatched junction bases numbered 3, after V lost 0 bases and J lost 7 bases. This CDR3 spans 14 amino acids.

The chain uses TRBV10-2 and TRBJ2-7; 8 bases agree with TRBD1. This CDR3 contains 16 residues. With 3 bases clipped from V and 6 bases from J, the junction kept 13 bases outside the gene matches. In germline, CDR1 is WSHSY, CDR2 SAAADI. CDR3 coding DNA: TGCGCCAGCAGTGAATCAGTACTACAGGGGGGAGTCGAGCAGTACTTC. Protein: CASSESVLQGGVEQYF.

Notes on this clone: Different DNA sequences within this sample yield the same CDR3. The CDR3 DNA reads TGTGCCAGCAGCCCCTATACCGGGGAGCTGTTTTTT. Translation: CASSPYTGELFF. The chain employs TRBV7-3 and TRBJ2-2; no clear D gene. This CDR3 has 12 residues. V was clipped by 5 bases and J by 5 bases, with 6 bases between them. The germline gives CDR1 SGHTA, CDR2 FQGTGA. Full variable domain (remainder filled in from reference TRBV7-3 and TRBJ2-2): GAGVSQTPSNKVTEKGKYVELRCDPISGHTALYWYRQSLGQGPEFLIYFQGTGAADDSGLPNDRFFAVRPEGSVSTLKIQRTERGDSAVYLCASSPYTGELFFGEGSRLTVL.

This chain connects TRBV7-9 to TRBJ2-3, with 10 bases matching TRBD1. The CDR3 sequence is 16 residues long. V was pared by 4 bases and J by 2 bases, with 6 bases of the junction left unmatched. The V gene's germline CDR1 is SEHNR and CDR2 FQNEAQ (reference sequence). DNA for the CDR3: TGTGCCAGCAGCTCCCGGGACAGGGGACTCACAGATACGCAGTATTTT. Amino acids: CASSSRDRGLTDTQYF.

The gene calls are TRBV5-5 and TRBJ2-7; D is perhaps TRBD1 or TRBD2 (5 bases each). Trimming shortened V by 2 bases and J by 2 bases, and 11 bases separated the two germline ends. The CDR3 is 14 amino acids. From germline, CDR1 is SGHKS and CDR2 YYEKEE (reference sequence). In DNA, the CDR3 is TGTGCCAGCAGCTTCGCCGGGACCGCCTACGAGCAGTACTTC. It specifies CASSFAGTAYEQYF.

This chain joins TRBV30 and TRBJ1-2; D is unclear. From germline, CDR1 is GTSNPN and CDR2 SVGIG (reference sequence). This CDR3 is 15 amino acids long. The germline V and J ends were trimmed by 1 base and 7 bases, with 19 bases remaining between them. The CDR3 is CAWSGGGVGFSGYTF. The CDR3 bases are TGTGCCTGGAGTGGGGGAGGCGTTGGCTTCTCTGGCTACACCTTC.

The V call is TRBV2, the J call TRBJ2-7; tentatively, D is TRBD1 or TRBD2 (5 bases each). The CDR3 covers 14 residues. Trimming took 7 bases from V and 1 from J, leaving 14 bases between them. Germline CDR1 reads SNHLY; CDR2 reads FYNNEI. This chain's CDR3 is CASTRDPTSYEQYF. The CDR3 DNA is TGTGCCAGCACCCGGGACCCGACTTCCTACGAGCAGTACTTC.